This passage covers 3 T cell receptor beta chains from one sample sequenced in a study of T cells in Graves' hyperthyroidism and ophthalmopathy. RNA transcripts provided the source from which TCR beta CDR3 regions were amplified. The HTBI set primed first-round TCR CDR3 RT-PCR. MiXCR was run by TCRdb on the multiplex PCR reads, yielding one entry per CDR3 protein. The top ten clones hold roughly 5.5% of a sample with nearly 600,000 distinct CDR3 sequences, approximately 13% of them seen once. Sequenced input: blood. Source of these receptors: a woman under 40 with Graves' hyperthyroidism that later progressed to Graves' ophthalmopathy.

This clonotype has at least ten counts. The chain uses TRBV19 and TRBJ1-1, with 9 bases lining up with TRBD1. Germline values: CDR1 LNHDA, CDR2 SQIVND (reference sequence). V lost 9 bases, J lost 3 bases, and 5 bases stayed unmatched. CDR3 size: 13 residues. The CDR3 bases are TGTGCCAGCAGCCGGGACAGGGACACTGAAGCTTTCTTT. Its protein product is CASSRDRDTEAFF.

Many counts were recorded for this clonotype. V usage is TRBV18 and J usage is TRBJ1-3, with 9 bases fitting TRBD1. Looked up from germline, CDR1 is KGHSH and CDR2 is LQKENI. The CDR3 contains 16 residues. V was pared by 3 bases and J by 4 bases, with 7 bases of the junction left unmatched. This CDR3 reads CASSPTGQGTGNTIYF. CDR3 DNA: TGTGCCAGCTCACCTACGGGACAGGGAACAGGAAACACCATATATTTT.

This clonotype was recorded at least ten times. This chain joins TRBV15 and TRBJ1-2, with D unclear. The CDR3 extends over 16 amino acids. CDR1 and CDR2 from the germline V gene are LNHNV and YYDKDF (reference sequence). Trimming pared 5 bases from V and 0 bases from J, leaving 16 bases between. CDR3: CATSALPPEANYGYTF. The CDR3 region has the DNA TGTGCCACCAGCGCGCTTCCCCCTGAAGCTAACTATGGCTACACCTTC.